This T cell receptor (beta chain) was found in a study of blood T cell repertoires in COVID-19 (dated by TCRdb to 2018 to 2020). A note on the overall study: Samples from collaborators originated in the United States, Italy and Spain and spanned both the acute and convalescent phases of COVID-19. The prospective study material was composed of cDNA or gDNA derived from T cells, B-cell-depleted T cells, or PBMCs. Subjects who had been exposed to COVID-19, were actively infected with it, or had recovered from it provided the deeply sampled blood TCRbeta repertoires that made up the dataset. The repertoires were made available in a free public database intended to serve as a resource for research on the immune response to SARS-CoV-2. The samples were drawn from two sources: the first 160 participants of the ongoing ImmuneRACE study, and 950 to 1,500 subjects contributed by 6 global collaborators. A de-identified subject ID, COVID-19 status, age in years and sex were almost always included in the sample metadata. Where available, HLA class I and class II types were taken from metadata supplied by the sample provider and were not determined by assay-based typing.

The CDR1 and CDR2 encoded by the germline V gene are SGHTA and FQGNSA. The V end loses 4 bases and the J end loses 0 bases, and a stretch of 9 bases separates them. Including the terminal cysteine and phenylalanine, the CDR3 comprises 14 residues. CDR3 DNA only is kept here, 42 bases in frame from base 1. Whole blood was collected in K2EDTA tubes by collaborating institutions according to the institutions' own protocols. For TCRbeta analysis, collaborator samples were shipped as frozen whole blood, as isolated PBMCs, or as DNA extracted from either sample type. General findings and caveats noted by the study authors: The quantity of clinical and demographic metadata differed by source and by participant and was supplied without curation.

TCRbeta CDR3 regions were amplified from genomic DNA by means of the immunoSEQ Assay, a bias-controlled multiplex PCR. In the source study's methods: Nucleated cell counts per sample were estimated from amplification of reference gene primers within the assay. To quantify the absolute abundance of each unique TCRbeta CDR3 rearrangement, sequence reads were collapsed and filtered. For each sample, productive Simpson clonality was calculated as the square root of Simpson's diversity index across productive rearrangements. The table was pulled from immuneACCESS by TCRdb, which kept in-frame rearrangements only. Such tables lose some clones; where checked, under half of the loss comes from unresolved V genes, and the rest has no known cause. The DNA was the basis for D and trimming; V, J and clone size are from that table. The sample data list about 120,000 clones, and around three quarters of these were observed just once. 30% to 45% of the sample belongs to the ten largest clones.

Only one count was recorded for this clone. Its specific antigen is unknown. Base quality data are lacking; no much larger clone is found one base away. This clonotype was obtained from a man aged 40-49 years with active or convalescent COVID-19. This chain is built from TRBV7-2 and TRBJ2-5, with no confidently assigned D gene. Sequences were obtained from peripheral blood. The CDR3 protein: CASSSEKYQETQYF. DNA sequence: TGTGCCAGCAGCTCCGAGAAGTACCAAGAGACCCAGTACTTC.